Presented here are 16 T cell receptor beta chains from one specimen sequenced in a study of cytomegalovirus exposure and HLA in healthy donors. With 60 Vbeta and 13 Jbeta primers, the PCR was carried out. This table comes from immunoSEQ multiplex PCR, and its TCRdb copy is limited to in-frame clones, with some not included. Its listing shows some 40,000 clones. Sequencing input: PBMCs. These receptors were collected from a male donor in good health and CMV-seronegative.

The chain uses TRBV7-8 and TRBJ1-5; D unclear. Between the trimmed V and J ends, which lost 1 base and 0 bases, there was a span of 13 bases. This CDR3 region has 17 residues. CDR1 and CDR2 (germline): SGHVS, FQNEAQ. The DNA for the CDR3 is TGTGCCAGCAGCTTAGGGGCCAGACACAATAGCAATCAGCCCCAGCATTTT. This translates into CASSLGARHNSNQPQHF.

By frequency, this clone registers medium-sized (0.01 to 0.1%). The rearrangement links TRBV11-2 to TRBJ2-7; tentative D call: TRBD2 (6 bases). Germline V gene lookup returns CDR1 SGHAT and CDR2 FQNNGV. V was pared by 1 base and J by 1 base, with 8 bases between. The CDR3 loop spans 14 amino acids. CDR3 residues: CASSLGGESYEQYF. The CDR3 DNA reads as TGTGCCAGCAGCTTAGGGGGGGAGTCCTACGAGCAGTACTTC. The full variable domain, in which reference TRBV11-2 and TRBJ2-7 provide the parts outside the CDR3, is EAGVAQSPRYKIIEKRQSVAFWCNPISGHATLYWYQQILGQGPKLLIQFQNNGVVDDSQLPKDRFSAERLKGVDSTLKIQPAKLEDSAVYLCASSLGGESYEQYFGPGTRLTVT.

The J gene is TRBJ1-2, the V gene TRBV4-2; 7 nucleotides match TRBD1. Germline trimming cut 1 base from V and 4 bases from J; bases unmatched to any gene: 9. Germline V gene lookup returns CDR1 LGHNA and CDR2 YNFKEQ. This CDR3 contains 16 residues. CDR3 sequence: CASSQGKGGASYGYTF. The CDR3 DNA reads TGTGCCAGCAGCCAAGGAAAAGGGGGCGCAAGCTATGGCTACACCTTC.

This sequence joins TRBV18 and TRBJ2-1; 8 bases are shared with TRBD1. V shed 6 bases, J shed 8 bases, and the junction held 12 bases outside the gene matches. The germline CDR1 and CDR2 sequences are KGHSH and LQKENI. This CDR3 region has 15 residues. This CDR3 reads CASSPGRGRVDEQFF. The CDR3 bases are TGTGCCAGCTCGCCAGGCAGGGGGCGCGTCGATGAGCAGTTCTTC. The whole variable domain, filled in from reference TRBV18 and TRBJ2-1, reads NAGVMQNPRHLVRRRGQEARLRCSPMKGHSHVYWYRQLPEEGLKFMVYLQKENIIDESGMPKERFSAEFPKEGPSILRIQQVVRGDSAAYFCASSPGRGRVDEQFFGPGTRLTVL.

The V call is TRBV2, the J call TRBJ1-2, with 9 positions matching TRBD1. Trimming cost V 6 bases and J 4 bases; bases outside gene matches: 6. The CDR3 covers 14 residues. CDR1 is SNHLY, CDR2 FYNNEI, per germline. The CDR3 sequence: CASRSGQGVYGYTF. CDR3 DNA sequence: TGTGCCAGCAGATCGGGACAGGGTGTCTATGGCTACACCTTC.

This chain connects TRBV6-1 to TRBJ2-7; 9 bases match TRBD1. V was pared by 3 bases and J by 2 bases, with 5 bases of the junction left unmatched. Looked up from germline, CDR1 is MNHNS and CDR2 is SASEGT. The CDR3 length is 15 residues. The CDR3 sequence: CASSDRQGVAYEQYF. The DNA for the CDR3 is TGTGCCAGCAGTGACCGACAGGGGGTCGCCTACGAGCAGTACTTC.

The rearrangement links TRBV27 to TRBJ2-5; 9 bases are shared with TRBD2. The CDR3 covers 13 residues. The V gene end was trimmed by 6 bases and the J gene end by 10 bases; junction bases not matched to a gene: 9. CDR1 is MNHEY and CDR2 is SMNVEV in the germline V gene (reference sequence). The chain's CDR3 is CASSHKGTSLQYF. Here the CDR3 DNA reads TGTGCCAGCAGCCACAAAGGGACTAGCCTCCAGTACTTC.

This chain links TRBV5-6 with TRBJ1-4; D uncertain. Germline V lookup: CDR1 SGHDT, CDR2 YYEEEE. The CDR3 is made up of 14 amino acids. The V end lost 2 bases, the J end lost 5 bases, and 10 bases lay between the germline ends. This CDR3 is CASSLMTENEKLFF. CDR3 bases: TGTGCCAGCAGCTTAATGACGGAGAATGAAAAACTGTTTTTT.

The chain joins TRBV19 to TRBJ2-2; 8 bases fit TRBD1. The CDR3 is 14 residues long. Trimming took 4 bases from V and 6 from J; bases not matched to a gene: 4. The germline V gene encodes CDR1 LNHDA and CDR2 SQIVND (reference sequence). The CDR3 protein is CASSTDRGPGELFF. The CDR3 nucleotides are TGTGCCAGTAGTACCGACAGGGGCCCCGGGGAGCTGTTTTTT.

CDR3 loop: CASSGQGSYNSPLHF. CDR3 in DNA: TGTGCCAGCAGCGGACAGGGCTCCTATAATTCACCCCTCCACTTT. The chain combines TRBV7-9 with TRBJ1-6; 8 nucleotides agree with TRBD1. Germline V gene data show CDR1 as SEHNR and CDR2 as FQNEAQ (reference sequence). Losses at the gene ends were 5 bases for V and 0 bases for J; bases not matched to a gene: 0. The CDR3 consists of 15 residues.

The genes are TRBV18 and TRBJ1-2, with D hard to call. Trimming left V 3 bases short and J 1 base short, with 6 bases between. Germline V gene sequence: CDR1 KGHSH, CDR2 LQKENI. The CDR3 runs to 13 residues. The CDR3 protein is CASSPRDNYGYTF. The CDR3 region has the DNA TGTGCCAGCTCACCGAGAGATAACTATGGCTACACCTTC.

The chain carries TRBV7-8 and TRBJ1-1, with D perhaps TRBD1 (6 bases). Germline CDR1 is SGHVS and CDR2 is FQNEAQ. Trimming took off 5 bases at V and 5 bases at J, with 15 bases between the two ends. This CDR3 is built from 14 residues. CDR3 loop: CASSGGRGNTEAFF. The CDR3 region has the DNA TGTGCCAGCAGCGGGGGGCGGGGGAATACTGAAGCTTTCTTT.

The chain is built from TRBV9 and TRBJ1-2; TRBD1 matches 7 bases. J was trimmed by 2 bases and V by 4 bases; bases with no gene match: 8. Germline CDR1 is SGDLS and CDR2 is YYNGEE. This CDR3 region has 15 residues. CDR3 nucleotides: TGTGCCAGCAGCCGCTTCGACAGGGAGAACTATGGCTACACCTTC. Its protein is CASSRFDRENYGYTF.

J is TRBJ2-3 and V is TRBV2; 10 bases line up with TRBD2. The CDR3 covers 16 residues. Germline-derived CDR1 and CDR2 are SNHLY and FYNNEI. Trimming at V came to 2 bases and at J to 1 base, leaving 3 bases not matched to a gene. CDR3 sequence reads: CASSELAGARTDTQYF. The CDR3, as DNA: TGTGCCAGCAGTGAACTAGCGGGGGCCCGCACAGATACGCAGTATTTT.

The chain links TRBV30 to TRBJ2-5; 8 positions match TRBD2. The V gene end was trimmed by 5 bases and the J gene end by 5 bases; junction bases not matched to a gene: 4. This CDR3 has 12 residues. Germline V CDR1 and CDR2: GTSNPN, SVGIG (reference sequence). The CDR3 DNA sequence: TGTGCCTGGTCCGGGGGGGGTGAGACCCAGTACTTC. Protein product: CAWSGGGETQYF.

The chain couples TRBV18 to TRBJ2-4; TRBD2 might be the D (5 bases). CDR1 KGHSH and CDR2 LQKENI come from the germline V gene. This CDR3 contains 17 residues. Trimming removed 3 bases at V and 1 base at J, with 16 bases between. CDR3 sequence (DNA): TGTGCCAGCTCACCCGGAGGAGGCATCGTGGCCAAAAACATTCAGTACTTC. This codes for CASSPGGGIVAKNIQYF.